The 3 T cell receptor beta chains below come from one sample, sequenced in a study of CD8 T cells in Susac syndrome. Random hexamers were used to reverse transcribe an amount of about 0.45 to 1 ug RNA. Each CDR3 protein gets one entry after TCRdb re-called the immunoSEQ multiplex PCR reads with MiXCR. The sample includes about 60,000 distinct CDR3 sequences, more than 90% of them seen just once. The sequenced material came from CD8+ T cells from PBMCs. The source of these receptors is a human donor in good health.

The rearrangement links TRBV29-1 to TRBJ2-1; TRBD2 matches 8 bases. J lost 0 bases, V lost 7 bases, and 8 bases had no gene match. From germline, CDR1 is SQVTM and CDR2 ANQGSEA. The CDR3 contains 15 residues. CDR3 sequence: CSEVAGPSSYNEQFF. The CDR3 DNA reads TGCAGCGAAGTAGCGGGGCCCAGCTCCTACAATGAGCAGTTCTTC.

This clonotype occurred a few times. This rearrangement joins TRBV6-5 to TRBJ1-5; D uncertain. V dropped 0 bases and J dropped 2 bases, with 8 bases sitting between them. This CDR3 has 15 amino acids. From germline, CDR1 is MNHEY and CDR2 SVGAGI. CDR3 coding DNA: TGTGCCAGCAGTTACTCGACTGGGGGCAATCAGCCCCAGCATTTT. It is translated as CASSYSTGGNQPQHF.

The chain uses TRBV4-2 and TRBJ2-7; D is unresolved. Germline assignment: CDR1 LGHNA and CDR2 YNFKEQ. The CDR3 spans 14 residues. V lost 0 bases to trimming and J lost 2 bases, with 8 bases between them. CDR3 sequence reads: CASSQENLPYEQYF. The CDR3 nucleotides read TGTGCCAGCAGCCAAGAAAACTTACCCTACGAGCAGTACTTC.